The sequence of this TCR beta chain was determined in a study of blood T cell repertoires in COVID-19 (TCRdb year 2020). About the full investigation: Collaborator samples came from the United States, Italy and Spain and covered acute and convalescent phases of COVID-19. The repertoires were made available in a free public database intended to serve as a resource for research on the immune response to SARS-CoV-2. Nearly every sample came with metadata listing a de-identified subject ID, COVID-19 status, age in years and sex. The material from the prospective study consisted of cDNA or gDNA derived from T cells, B-cell-depleted T cells, or PBMCs. HLA class I and class II types, where available, came from metadata supplied by the sample provider rather than from assay-based typing. Subjects who had been exposed to COVID-19, were actively infected with it, or had recovered from it provided the deeply sampled blood TCRbeta repertoires that made up the dataset. The samples were drawn from the first 160 participants of the ongoing ImmuneRACE study and from 950 to 1,500 subjects provided by 6 global collaborators. Broad study findings and their caveats: The quantity of clinical and demographic metadata differed by source and by participant and was supplied without curation.

Whole blood was collected in K2EDTA tubes by collaborating institutions according to the institutions' own protocols. For TCRbeta analysis, collaborator samples were shipped as frozen whole blood, as isolated PBMCs, or as DNA extracted from either sample type. As to this clone: Its specific antigen is unknown. Per-nucleotide qualities are absent, and no much larger clonotype sits a single base away.

The immunoSEQ Assay, a bias-controlled multiplex PCR, was used to amplify TCRbeta CDR3 regions from genomic DNA. On the authors' methods: Nucleated cell counts per sample were estimated from amplification of reference gene primers within the assay. Sequence reads were collapsed and filtered to measure the absolute abundance of every unique TCRbeta CDR3 rearrangement. For each sample, productive Simpson clonality was calculated as the square root of Simpson's diversity index across productive rearrangements. TCRdb re-hosts the immuneACCESS table, in-frame sequences only. Its copies lack some clones; in the studies checked, an unresolved V gene accounts for under half of them, and the cause for the rest is not known. V, J and clone size were drawn from that table, and D and trimming were deduced from the DNA. Within this sample are approximately 210,000 clones, with more than 75% of them counted one time only. Under 2.5% of the sample is taken by the ten largest.

At the junction V is shortened by 0 bases and J by 4 bases, with 3 bases in between. From its cysteine to its phenylalanine, the CDR3 spans 12 amino acids. The CDR3 DNA has 36 bases and is translated from base 1. CDR1 KGHSH and CDR2 LQKENI were looked up in the germline V gene. The sequence links TRBV18 to TRBJ1-1, with an unclear D gene assignment. The sequence derives from a man aged 35 to 55 with active or convalescent COVID-19. Sequenced material: peripheral blood. The sequenced DNA is TGTGCCAGCTCACCACCGAGCACTGAAGCTTTCTTT. Translated, it gives CASSPPSTEAFF.